Listed below are T cell receptor beta chains from one sample, sequenced in a study of cytomegalovirus exposure and HLA in healthy donors. Sequencing used immunoSEQ multiplex PCR; TCRdb keeps in-frame clones, though not all of them. Altogether roughly 130,000 clones are present, roughly 90% being singletons, with the ten largest covering around 0.51%. The source material was PBMCs. The receptors shown here come from a woman between 40 and 55 years old in good health and CMV-seronegative. CDR3s include the opening cysteine and the closing phenylalanine or tryptophan. D genes are given only for firm matches. Part of the rows lack a size; the others show once, few, many or a class for expanded clones.

j_call clone_size cdr3_length d_call v_call cdr3_aa cdr3_nt
TRBJ2-7 . 14 TRBD2 TRBV19 CASSIDTSGYEQYF TGTGCCAGTAGTATAGACACTAGCGGCTACGAGCAGTACTTC
TRBJ2-5 . 15 TRBD1 TRBV6-1 CASSEPGQGAGEQYF TGTGCCAGCAGTGAACCGGGACAGGGGGCGGGGGAGCAGTACTTC
TRBJ2-7 . 17 TRBD2 TRBV5-1 CASSPRPTSGASYEQYF TGCGCCAGCAGCCCTCGACCGACTAGCGGGGCCTCCTACGAGCAGTACTTC
TRBJ1-1 once 13 . TRBV7-9 CASTIEQGTEAFF TGTGCCAGCACGATCGAGCAGGGCACTGAAGCTTTCTTT
TRBJ2-5 . 14 . TRBV11-3 CASSLVDGGETQYF TGTGCCAGCAGCTTGGTCGACGGAGGGGAGACCCAGTACTTC
TRBJ2-1 . 13 TRBD2 TRBV5-1 CASRTSGDNEQFF TGCGCCAGCAGGACTAGCGGAGACAATGAGCAGTTCTTC
TRBJ2-7 . 14 TRBD1 TRBV6-1 CASSVGQVTYEQYF TGTGCCAGCAGTGTAGGACAGGTGACGTACGAGCAGTACTTC
TRBJ2-5 . 15 . TRBV6-6 CASSYPKTGLQTQYF TGTGCCAGCAGTTACCCAAAGACAGGTCTCCAGACCCAGTACTTC
TRBJ1-1 . 16 . TRBV5-5 CASSSSLITMGTEAFF TGTGCCAGCAGCTCGTCGTTGATTACTATGGGCACTGAAGCTTTCTTT
TRBJ2-5 once 13 TRBD2 TRBV6-1 CAITLAGGETQYF TGTGCCATTACTCTAGCGGGGGGAGAGACCCAGTACTTC
TRBJ2-1 . 14 TRBD1 TRBV5-1 CASYFTGGFDEQFF TGCGCCAGCTACTTTACAGGGGGCTTCGATGAGCAGTTCTTC
TRBJ1-5 . 14 . TRBV27 CASSGGWSNQPQHF TGTGCCAGCAGTGGGGGCTGGAGCAATCAGCCCCAGCATTTT
TRBJ2-7 . 15 TRBD1 TRBV11-3 CASSSTSGQSYEQYF TGTGCCAGCAGCTCCACCTCGGGACAGTCCTACGAGCAGTACTTC
TRBJ2-5 . 15 . TRBV9 CASSAAPRGGETQYF TGTGCCAGCAGCGCCGCCCCCAGGGGTGGAGAGACCCAGTACTTC
TRBJ2-5 few 14 TRBD1 TRBV7-2 CASSLGDRKETQYF TGTGCCAGCAGCTTAGGGGACAGAAAAGAGACCCAGTACTTC
TRBJ2-7 . 15 TRBD1 TRBV6-1 CASSGPGTDSYEQYF TGTGCCAGCAGTGGCCCCGGGACAGATTCCTACGAGCAGTACTTC
TRBJ1-1 once 17 TRBD1 TRBV19 CASSIFNTGGYNTEAFF TGTGCCAGTAGTATCTTTAATACAGGGGGCTATAACACTGAAGCTTTCTTT
TRBJ1-1 . 13 . TRBV16 CASSRQGNTEAFF TGTGCCAGCAGCCGTCAGGGGAACACTGAAGCTTTCTTT
TRBJ1-2 . 15 TRBD1 TRBV5-1 CASSTAGTGSFGYTF TGCGCCAGCAGCACGGCCGGGACAGGGTCCTTCGGCTACACCTTC
TRBJ1-1 once 13 TRBD1 TRBV28 CASSTGGWTEAFF TGTGCCAGCAGTACAGGGGGGTGGACTGAAGCTTTCTTT
TRBJ1-1 . 15 TRBD1 TRBV19 CASSTSGTGKTEAFF TGTGCCAGTAGTACATCGGGGACAGGGAAAACTGAAGCTTTCTTT
TRBJ2-7 few 14 TRBD1 TRBV9 CASSPQTGNHEQYF TGTGCCAGCAGCCCACAGACAGGGAACCACGAGCAGTACTTC
TRBJ1-4 . 14 TRBD1 TRBV5-6 CASSLQDRGVKLFF TGTGCCAGCAGCTTGCAGGACAGGGGTGTGAAACTGTTTTTT
TRBJ2-7 . 12 TRBD1 TRBV27 CASRGTVYEQYF TGTGCCAGCAGGGGGACAGTCTACGAGCAGTACTTC
TRBJ2-5 . 19 TRBD2 TRBV19 CASSRRTSGRAGVGETQYF TGTGCCAGTAGTAGAAGGACTAGCGGGAGGGCCGGAGTTGGGGAGACCCAGTACTTC
TRBJ2-7 . 12 TRBD1 TRBV30 CAWRGTGVEQYF TGTGCCTGGAGAGGGACAGGAGTCGAGCAGTACTTC
TRBJ1-2 . 14 TRBD1 TRBV7-9 CASSRGTAIYGYTF TGTGCCAGCAGCCGAGGGACAGCGATCTATGGCTACACCTTC
TRBJ2-5 . 16 . TRBV7-9 CASETHGGASQETQYF TGTGCCAGCGAGACTCATGGAGGGGCTAGCCAAGAGACCCAGTACTTC
TRBJ2-1 once 13 TRBD2 TRBV2 CASSARTRVEQFF TGTGCCAGCAGTGCCCGGACTAGAGTTGAGCAGTTCTTC
TRBJ2-7 . 16 TRBD2 TRBV5-1 CASSNAGLAGTDEQYF TGCGCCAGCAGCAACGCGGGACTAGCGGGAACCGACGAGCAGTACTTC
TRBJ2-4 . 15 . TRBV6-5 CASSYVQIAKNIQYF TGTGCCAGCAGTTACGTTCAGATAGCCAAAAACATTCAGTACTTC
TRBJ2-2 . 17 . TRBV21-1 CASSKPSTPTNTGELFF TGTGCCAGCAGCAAACCGTCAACACCGACGAACACCGGGGAGCTGTTTTTT
TRBJ1-1 . 13 . TRBV19 CASNRGMNTEAFF TGTGCCAGTAACCGGGGGATGAACACTGAAGCTTTCTTT
TRBJ2-1 . 16 TRBD2 TRBV7-7 CASSPLAGGNRDEQFF TGTGCTAGCAGCCCCTTAGCGGGAGGGAATCGTGATGAGCAGTTCTTC